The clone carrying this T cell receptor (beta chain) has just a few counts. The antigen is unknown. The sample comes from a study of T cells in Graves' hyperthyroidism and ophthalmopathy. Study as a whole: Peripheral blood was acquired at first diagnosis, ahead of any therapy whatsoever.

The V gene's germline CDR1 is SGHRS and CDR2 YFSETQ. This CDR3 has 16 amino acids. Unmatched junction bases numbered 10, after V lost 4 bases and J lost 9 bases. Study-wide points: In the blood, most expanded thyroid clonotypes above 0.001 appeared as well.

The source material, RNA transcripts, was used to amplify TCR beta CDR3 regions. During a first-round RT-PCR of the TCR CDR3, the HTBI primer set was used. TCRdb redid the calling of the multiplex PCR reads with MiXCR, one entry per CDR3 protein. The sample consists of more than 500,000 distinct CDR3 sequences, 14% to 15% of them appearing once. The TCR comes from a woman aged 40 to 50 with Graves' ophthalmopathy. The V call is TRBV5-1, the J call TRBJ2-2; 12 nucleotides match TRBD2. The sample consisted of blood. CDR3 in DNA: TGCGCCAGCAGCCCCAGAGCTAGCGGGAGGGTCCGGGAGCTGTTTTTT. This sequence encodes CASSPRASGRVRELFF.